This paragraph covers one T cell receptor (beta chain) sequence. Taking its sample share into account, this clonotype is medium-sized (0.01 to 0.1%). Its recognized antigen is unknown. No base-level quality is on record; no much larger clone is a single base apart. In the paper's terms, the time point label means: sample taken at primary tumor resection. The donors were about 65 patients from the lung TRACERx cohort who had early-stage, untreated non-small cell lung cancer. Without any cell sorting, TCR sequencing was performed on whole RNA extracted either from tumor and nontumor lung tissue or from cryopreserved PBMC samples. Patients were selected for TCR sequencing only if sufficient RNA was available from at least two tumor regions. Before being selected, tumor and adjacent nontumor lung specimens were reviewed by a lung pathologist. This sample is drawn from a study of spatial heterogeneity in lung cancer (dated by TCRdb to the late 2010s). Study-wide context: Beta-chain transcripts were consistently detected in greater numbers than alpha-chain transcripts, which likely reflected higher beta-chain transcript abundance. In tumor regions, TCR transcript counts showed a strong correlation with a T cell transcriptional module score from matched bulk RNA-seq. In the raw uncorrected reads, each unique combination of TCR and UMI appeared more than ten times on average. In non-small cell lung cancer, the study made a quantitative comparison of TCR alpha and beta repertoires among multiple tumor regions, matched nontumor lung and blood. Nonsynonymous mutation counts, determined by whole-exome sequencing of tumor tissue, were related to features of the TCR repertoire. At surgery, both alpha and beta chains were TCR-sequenced in under 250 tumor regions, 63 to 65 matched nontumor lung samples and 50 to 60 PBMC samples.

General study outcomes and caveats: Counts of ubiquitous and regional expanded TCRs correlated with counts of ubiquitous and regional nonsynonymous mutations, respectively. The tumor nonsynonymous mutation count correlated with the number of expanded alpha and beta TCRs within the tumor. TCR-seq was estimated to cover only roughly 7% of tumor T cells for alpha chains and approximately 12% for beta chains. Confirming at a functional level the hypothesis that regional TCRs recognize regional mutations was considered to require additional single-cell paired TCR alpha and beta sequencing.

The CDR3 spans 11 residues, from the cysteine through the phenylalanine. The entry retains the CDR3 DNA only, 33 bases that are in frame from base 1. CDR1 is given as GTSNPN and CDR2 as SVGIG, both from the germline V gene (reference sequence). V is reduced by 2 bases and J by 4 bases, leaving a spacing of 5 bases between them. Preparation of the library involved 5' RACE. The listed sequencing device is NextSeq 500. In the TCR library protocol, a unique molecular identifier was attached to each TCR cDNA molecule so that PCR and sequencing errors could be corrected. In the paper's pipeline: TCR identification, UMI-based error correction and CDR3 extraction were all carried out with Decombinator tools. TCRs above a frequency of 2 per 1,000, corresponding to the top 1% of the tumor frequency distribution, were defined as expanded. Expanded tumor TCRs statistically deemed absent (corrected P<0.05) from at least one tumor region were classed as regional, and all other expanded tumor TCRs were classed as ubiquitous. Renyi diversity was calculated using the R vegan package after each repertoire was subsampled 100 times to 5,000 TCRs. CDR3 similarity networks were constructed using string-kernel similarity of amino acid triplets, with links drawn between CDR3s whose pairwise similarity was above 0.82. The public reads were run again by TCRdb, first through fastp at Q25 and then through MiXCR, and only productive beta chains were kept. CDR3 protein duplicates are merged, each entry listing the most common genes and DNA. The V and J calls come from TCRdb's annotation, not from the publication. Present in this sample are about 3,700 distinct CDR3 sequences, nearly 5% of which were seen just once. The ten largest make up about 15% of the sample.

This sequence uses TRBV30 and TRBJ1-1, with the D gene not clear enough to name. The starting material was lung tumor tissue, obtained at surgery. The clonotype originates from a female donor with early-stage non-small cell lung cancer. The DNA reads TGTGCCTGGAGTAAAGTCACTGAAGCTTTCTTT. It codes for CAWSKVTEAFF. The entire variable domain, with the stretches around the CDR3 drawn from the reference TRBV30 and TRBJ1-1 proteins, is SQTIHQWPATLVQPVGSPLSLECTVEGTSNPNLYWYRQAAGRGLQLLFYSVGIGQISSEVPQNLSASRPQDRQFILSSKKLLLSDSGFYLCAWSKVTEAFFGQGTRLTVV.